This entry lists 8 T cell receptor beta chains sequenced from one sample in a study of memory CD4+ T cells and cytomegalovirus serostatus. Single viable CD3+CD4+CD8-CD45RO+ cells were sorted as the memory CD4+ T cells. Sequencing used immunoSEQ multiplex PCR; TCRdb keeps in-frame clones, though not all of them. The sample lists about 53,000 clones, about 81% occurring once. Sequencing was carried out using memory CD4+ T cells from blood. Every receptor here comes from an adult in good health and CMV-seronegative.

The gene calls are TRBV2 and TRBJ2-3; the D gene could be TRBD1 or TRBD2 (6 bases each). Germline loops: CDR1 SNHLY, CDR2 FYNNEI. The length of the CDR3 is 14 residues. Trimming removed 6 bases at V and 0 bases at J, with 10 bases between. Written as DNA, the CDR3 is TGTGCCAGCAGCGTAGGGGGGAGCACAGATACGCAGTATTTT. Translation gives CASSVGGSTDTQYF. Looking up the rest from reference TRBV2 and TRBJ2-3 gives the full variable domain: EPEVTQTPSHQVTQMGQEVILRCVPISNHLYFYWYRQILGQKVEFLVSFYNNEISEKSEIFDDQFSVERPDGSNFTLKIRSTKLEDSAMYFCASSVGGSTDTQYFGPGTRLTVL.

The rearrangement links TRBV11-3 to TRBJ2-2; 8 nucleotides agree with TRBD2. CDR1 SGHNT and CDR2 YENEEA come from the germline V gene. This CDR3 region has 16 residues. V gave up 7 bases and J gave up 0 bases; unmatched junction bases: 7. For the CDR3, the DNA is TGTGCCAGCACCCCGGGGGGGCAGGCGAACACCGGGGAGCTGTTTTTT. Encoded protein: CASTPGGQANTGELFF.

V is TRBV6-1 and J is TRBJ1-1, with TRBD1 as a possible D gene (5 bases). In germline, CDR1 is MNHNS, CDR2 SASEGT. The CDR3 is 15 amino acids. Trimming left V 7 bases short and J 0 bases short, with 15 bases between. The CDR3 is CASTPQAGMNTEAFF. As DNA, the CDR3 is TGTGCCAGCACCCCACAGGCCGGTATGAACACTGAAGCTTTCTTT.

The chain links TRBV19 to TRBJ2-3, with D perhaps matching TRBD1 (6 bases). V gave up 5 bases and J gave up 6 bases, with 21 bases separating them. This CDR3 region has 16 residues. Germline CDR1 and CDR2: LNHDA and SQIVND (reference sequence). The CDR3 region has the DNA TGTGCCAGTAGTTCGACAGCCAGGGGCTTTCGGGATACGCAGTATTTT. It yields the protein CASSSTARGFRDTQYF.

This clone turned up a few times. The rearrangement joins TRBV5-4 to TRBJ1-1; D may be TRBD1 (6 bases). Germline V lookup: CDR1 SGHNT, CDR2 YYREEE (reference sequence). The CDR3 is made up of 13 amino acids. V was cut by 0 bases and J by 7 bases, with 10 bases left in between. CDR3 sequence reads: CASSLDTQGEAFF. The CDR3 DNA is TGTGCCAGCAGCTTGGATACACAGGGTGAAGCTTTCTTT.

As for this clone: This same CDR3 is encoded by further DNA sequences in the sample. The chain uses TRBV25-1 and TRBJ2-7; the D gene is possibly TRBD1 (6 bases). CDR3 size: 14 residues. Germline V CDR1 and CDR2: MGHDK, SYGVNS. V was trimmed by 5 bases and J by 3 bases, leaving 14 bases between them. DNA for the CDR3: TGTGCCAGCAGTCGAAGGCAGGGACACTACGAGCAGTACTTC. Encoded protein: CASSRRQGHYEQYF.

This chain joins TRBV5-1 and TRBJ2-1; D possibly matches TRBD1 or TRBD2 (5 bases each). V lost 0 bases, J lost 4 bases, and 11 bases lay in between. The length of the CDR3 is 15 residues. Germline assignment: CDR1 SGHRS and CDR2 YFSETQ. CDR3 in DNA: TGCGCCAGCAGCTTGGGGTCGGGGCCATACAATGAGCAGTTCTTC. This codes for CASSLGSGPYNEQFF.

V gene TRBV9 combines with J gene TRBJ2-5; 7 bases align to TRBD1. This CDR3 is 15 amino acids long. CDR1 and CDR2 (germline): SGDLS, YYNGEE. V trimming: 1 base; J trimming: 2 bases; junction bases outside the gene matches: 5. This CDR3 reads CASSVFVGQQETQYF. CDR3 in DNA: TGTGCCAGCAGCGTATTTGTGGGACAGCAAGAGACCCAGTACTTC.